This entry features one T cell receptor beta chain sequence. Its antigen is currently unknown. Trimming pared 3 bases from V and 3 bases from J, leaving 6 bases between. The CDR3 spans 13 residues. In germline, CDR1 is SGHTA, CDR2 FQGNSA. These data are taken from a study of cytomegalovirus exposure and HLA in healthy donors. Whole-study findings and limits: A few CMV-associated chains were confirmed in vitro to be specific for CMV antigens.

The PCR was carried out with 60 Vbeta primers and 13 Jbeta primers. The protocol was immunoSEQ multiplex PCR, while the TCRdb copy is restricted to in-frame clones and leaves out a portion. Among around 97,000 clones listed, over 8% were seen once. The sequence was collected from a man aged 50-59 years in good health and CMV-seropositive. The specimen was PBMCs. This chain connects TRBV7-2 to TRBJ1-5; D gene unclear. The CDR3 bases are TGTGCCAGCAGCTTTGACACCAATCAGCCCCAGCATTTT. Translation gives CASSFDTNQPQHF.